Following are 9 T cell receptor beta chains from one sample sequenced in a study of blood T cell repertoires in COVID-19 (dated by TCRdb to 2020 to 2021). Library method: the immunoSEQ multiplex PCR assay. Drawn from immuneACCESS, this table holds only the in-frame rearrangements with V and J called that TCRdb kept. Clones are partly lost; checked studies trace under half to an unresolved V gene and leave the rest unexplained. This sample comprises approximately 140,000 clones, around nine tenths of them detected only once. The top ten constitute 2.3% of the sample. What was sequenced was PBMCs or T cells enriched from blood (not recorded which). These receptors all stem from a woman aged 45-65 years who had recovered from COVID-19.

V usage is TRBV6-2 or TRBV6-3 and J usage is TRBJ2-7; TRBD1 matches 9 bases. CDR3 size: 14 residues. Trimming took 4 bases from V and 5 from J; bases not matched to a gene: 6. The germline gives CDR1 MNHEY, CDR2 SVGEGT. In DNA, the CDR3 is TGTGCCAGCAGTTGGACAGGGGTGAGGAACGAGCAGTACTTC. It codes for CASSWTGVRNEQYF.

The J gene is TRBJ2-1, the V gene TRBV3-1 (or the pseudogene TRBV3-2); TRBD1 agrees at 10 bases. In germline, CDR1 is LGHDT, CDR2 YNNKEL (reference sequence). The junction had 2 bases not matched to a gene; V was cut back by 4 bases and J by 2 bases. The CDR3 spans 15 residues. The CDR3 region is CASSPDRGTYNEQFF. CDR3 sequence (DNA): TGTGCCAGCAGCCCGGACAGGGGGACCTACAATGAGCAGTTCTTC.

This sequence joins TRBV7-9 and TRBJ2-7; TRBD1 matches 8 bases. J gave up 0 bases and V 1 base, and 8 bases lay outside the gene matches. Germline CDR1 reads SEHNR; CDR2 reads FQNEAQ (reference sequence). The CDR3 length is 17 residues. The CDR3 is CASSLVVGTGPSYEQYF. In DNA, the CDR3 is TGTGCCAGCAGCTTAGTTGTTGGGACAGGCCCCTCCTACGAGCAGTACTTC.

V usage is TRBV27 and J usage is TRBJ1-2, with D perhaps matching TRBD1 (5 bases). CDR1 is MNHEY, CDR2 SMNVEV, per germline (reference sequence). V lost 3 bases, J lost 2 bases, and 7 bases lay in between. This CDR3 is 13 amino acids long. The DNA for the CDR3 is TGTGCCAGCAGTTTTCAGGGCAACTATGGCTACACCTTC. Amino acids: CASSFQGNYGYTF.

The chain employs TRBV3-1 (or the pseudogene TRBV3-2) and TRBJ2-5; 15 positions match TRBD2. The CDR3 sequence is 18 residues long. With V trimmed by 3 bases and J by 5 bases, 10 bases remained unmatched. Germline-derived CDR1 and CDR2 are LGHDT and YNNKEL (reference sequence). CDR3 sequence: CASSHTGTSGGIWETQYF. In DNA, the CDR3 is TGTGCCAGCAGCCATACCGGGACTAGCGGGGGGATCTGGGAGACCCAGTACTTC.

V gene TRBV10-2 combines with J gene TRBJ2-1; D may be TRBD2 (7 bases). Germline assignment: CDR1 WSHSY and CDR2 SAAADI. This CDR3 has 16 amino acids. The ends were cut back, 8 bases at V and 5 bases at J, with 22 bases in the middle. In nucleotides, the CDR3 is TGCGCCAGCCGGACTAACCGGGGGGCCACCCACAATGAGCAGTTCTTC. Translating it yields CASRTNRGATHNEQFF.

CDR3 DNA sequence: TGTGCCAGCAGTTACCCTACCACAGATACGCAGTATTTT. As protein: CASSYPTTDTQYF. The chain carries TRBV6-5 and TRBJ2-3; unclear D gene. The germline V gene has CDR1 MNHEY and CDR2 SVGAGI. This CDR3 contains 13 residues. Deletions cut 2 bases from V and 2 bases from J, with 5 bases between.

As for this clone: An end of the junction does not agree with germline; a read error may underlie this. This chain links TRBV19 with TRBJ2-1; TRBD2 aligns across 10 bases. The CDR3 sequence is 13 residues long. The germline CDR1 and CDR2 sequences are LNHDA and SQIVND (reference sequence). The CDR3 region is CASSINPAGGHLF. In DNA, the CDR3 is TGTGCCAGTAGTATAAACCCAGCGGGGGGGCACCTCTTC.

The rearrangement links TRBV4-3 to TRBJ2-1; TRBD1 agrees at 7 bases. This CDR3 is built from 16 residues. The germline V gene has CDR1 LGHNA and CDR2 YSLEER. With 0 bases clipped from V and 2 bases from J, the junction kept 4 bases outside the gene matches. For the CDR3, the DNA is TGCGCCAGCAGCCAAGATCAGCAGGGGGCCTACAATGAGCAGTTCTTC. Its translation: CASSQDQQGAYNEQFF.